Below, 18 T cell receptor beta chains from the same sample are listed, as sequenced in a study of cytomegalovirus exposure and HLA in healthy donors. 13 Jbeta primers and 60 Vbeta primers were used for the PCR. Sequencing was performed with immunoSEQ multiplex PCR; in TCRdb, only in-frame clones are kept and a portion is missing. The sample carries 150,000 to 200,000 clones, roughly three quarters recorded once. Material: PBMCs. These receptor sequences come from a woman aged 25 to 39 in good health and CMV-seropositive.

The chain has TRBV6-1 and TRBJ1-4, with 7 bases identical to TRBD1. This CDR3 is built from 15 residues. V lost 6 bases to trimming and J lost 8 bases; unmatched junction nucleotides: 12. In germline, CDR1 is MNHNS, CDR2 SASEGT. The CDR3 protein is CASSETGTPSEKLFF. The CDR3 DNA is TGTGCCAGCAGCGAGACAGGGACTCCGTCGGAAAAACTGTTTTTT.

The chain carries TRBV27 and TRBJ1-6, with D possibly being TRBD1 (5 bases). Germline values: CDR1 MNHEY, CDR2 SMNVEV (reference sequence). The CDR3 consists of 15 residues. Trimming pared 2 bases from V and 7 bases from J, leaving 12 bases between. As DNA, the CDR3 is TGTGCCAGCAGTTTAATTCAGGGTCGGAATTCACCCCTCCACTTT. Translating gives CASSLIQGRNSPLHF.

Only one count was recorded for this clone. J is TRBJ1-4 and V is TRBV7-2; TRBD1 might be the D (6 bases). V shed 1 base and J shed 1 base, with 13 bases lying between them. The CDR3 extends over 17 amino acids. In germline, CDR1 is SGHTA, CDR2 FQGNSA. The CDR3 protein is CASSLDDRTITNEKLFF. The CDR3 DNA is TGTGCCAGCAGCTTAGACGACAGGACAATAACTAATGAAAAACTGTTTTTT.

This clone has only a few counts. The rearrangement uses TRBV5-1 and TRBJ2-1, with 8 bases fitting TRBD1. V shed 0 bases and J 0 bases; nucleotides not matched to a gene: 11. This CDR3 region has 19 residues. Germline V gene sequence: CDR1 SGHRS, CDR2 YFSETQ. For the CDR3, the DNA is TGCGCCAGCAGCTTGGAACCCCACGGACAGGGCGGCTCCTACAATGAGCAGTTCTTC. Translation: CASSLEPHGQGGSYNEQFF.

This chain links TRBV18 with TRBJ2-7, with a tentative D call TRBD1 (6 bases). Per germline, CDR1 KGHSH and CDR2 LQKENI. This CDR3 region has 15 residues. V lost 3 bases, J lost 3 bases, and 15 bases lay in between. The CDR3 sequence: CASSPPGTLGYEQYF. Here the CDR3 DNA reads TGTGCCAGCTCACCTCCCGGGACACTAGGCTACGAGCAGTACTTC.

The CDR3 is CASTPDSSYNSPLHF. CDR3 sequence (DNA): TGTGCCAGCACCCCGGACAGCTCCTATAATTCACCCCTCCACTTT. The J gene is TRBJ1-6, the V gene TRBV28, with D perhaps matching TRBD1 (6 bases). The germline V gene has CDR1 MDHEN and CDR2 SYDVKM. This CDR3 region has 15 residues. The V and J ends lost 7 bases and 0 bases respectively, with 10 bases between them.

A few counts support this clone. The chain couples TRBV7-2 to TRBJ2-7; 7 nucleotides line up with TRBD1. With V trimmed by 5 bases and J by 6 bases, 10 bases remained unmatched. The CDR3 sequence is 14 residues long. Germline CDR1 and CDR2: SGHTA and FQGNSA. The CDR3 is CASSLRQGNPEQYF. The CDR3 nucleotides are TGTGCCAGCAGCCTCCGACAGGGAAACCCCGAGCAGTACTTC. Supplemented by reference TRBV7-2 and TRBJ2-7, the full variable domain reads GAGVSQSPSNKVTEKGKDVELRCDPISGHTALYWYRQSLGQGLEFLIYFQGNSAPDKSGLPSDRFSAERTGGSVSTLTIQRTQQEDSAVYLCASSLRQGNPEQYFGPGTRLTVT.

This clone was found a few times. The chain uses TRBV19 and TRBJ2-5; 7 bases map to TRBD2. Looked up from germline, CDR1 is LNHDA and CDR2 is SQIVND (reference sequence). The CDR3 runs to 13 residues. V gave up 5 bases and J gave up 1 base; unmatched junction bases: 1. The CDR3 coding sequence is TGTGCCAGTAGTTCTAGCGGCCAAGAGACCCAGTACTTC. Translated: CASSSSGQETQYF.

This clone was seen more than once but under ten times. The chain carries TRBV11-3 and TRBJ2-3; TRBD2 aligns across 10 bases. This CDR3 contains 17 residues. The germline gives CDR1 SGHNT, CDR2 YENEEA. The V gene end was trimmed by 3 bases and the J gene end by 2 bases; junction bases not matched to a gene: 8. The DNA for the CDR3 is TGTGCCAGCAGCTTCCCTCTAGCGGGGGAGTACACAGATACGCAGTATTTT. As protein: CASSFPLAGEYTDTQYF.

This clone was seen just once. The chain has TRBV10-1 and TRBJ1-3; 8 nucleotides align to TRBD1. The V gene's germline CDR1 is WNHNN and CDR2 SYGVQD (reference sequence). The V segment lost 3 bases and the J segment 4 bases; nucleotides outside the gene matches: 5. The CDR3 consists of 15 residues. The CDR3 DNA follows: TGCGCCAGCAGTGATCCCCAGGGGGCGGGAAACACCATATATTTT. This translates into CASSDPQGAGNTIYF.

The V gene is TRBV4-1, the J gene TRBJ2-2; 10 bases map to TRBD1. Trimming removed 4 bases from V and 5 bases from J; junction bases left unmatched: 4. The V gene's germline CDR1 is MGHRA and CDR2 YSYEKL. The CDR3 sequence is 15 residues long. The chain's CDR3 is CASSRGQGRTGELFF. As DNA, the CDR3 is TGCGCCAGCAGCCGGGGACAGGGGAGGACCGGGGAGCTGTTTTTT.

The J gene is TRBJ1-2, the V gene TRBV7-9; no definite D call. V lost 2 bases and J 5 bases, leaving 9 bases between the germline ends. Germline CDR1 SEHNR, CDR2 FQNEAQ (reference sequence). The CDR3 totals 13 residues. The CDR3 DNA sequence: TGTGCCAGCAGCTTAATACCTACTTATGGCTACACCTTC. Translated: CASSLIPTYGYTF. Full variable domain (outside the CDR3, taken from reference TRBV7-9 and TRBJ1-2): DTGVSQNPRHKITKRGQNVTFRCDPISEHNRLYWYRQTLGQGPEFLTYFQNEAQLEKSRLLSDRFSAERPKGSFSTLEIQRTEQGDSAMYLCASSLIPTYGYTFGSGTRLTVV.

The chain couples TRBV28 to TRBJ1-2; the match to TRBD1 covers 7 bases. Germline V gene sequence: CDR1 MDHEN, CDR2 SYDVKM. The CDR3 is 13 amino acids. V dropped 6 bases and J dropped 5; count of bases not matched to a gene: 6. The CDR3 spells CASSRDSGYGYTF. The DNA of the CDR3 is TGTGCCAGCAGCCGGGACAGCGGTTATGGCTACACCTTC.

This clone was recorded only once. V usage is TRBV4-3 and J usage is TRBJ2-7, with TRBD1 matching 7 bases. CDR3 size: 14 residues. Germline assignment: CDR1 LGHNA and CDR2 YSLEER. The V and J ends lost 4 bases and 1 base, in that order; junction bases with no gene match: 4. The CDR3 sequence is CASSPDRESYEQYF. The DNA of the CDR3 is TGCGCCAGCAGCCCTGACAGGGAATCCTACGAGCAGTACTTC.

V gene TRBV5-4 combines with J gene TRBJ2-2; D possibly corresponds to TRBD1 (6 bases). Per germline, CDR1 SGHNT and CDR2 YYREEE (reference sequence). The CDR3 covers 15 residues. Deletions cut 0 bases from V and 1 base from J, with 7 bases between. CDR3 amino acids: CASSLGGQNTGELFF. CDR3 sequence (DNA): TGTGCCAGCAGCTTGGGGGGACAGAACACCGGGGAGCTGTTTTTT.

The gene calls are TRBV5-1 and TRBJ1-1, with D possibly matching TRBD1 (5 bases). CDR1 and CDR2 (germline): SGHRS, YFSETQ. V shed 4 bases and J shed 4 bases, with 20 bases lying between them. The CDR3 loop spans 16 amino acids. CDR3 DNA sequence: TGCGCCAGCAGCCCCTCCCCGACCGGGGGGGGCACTGAAGCTTTCTTT. Translation gives CASSPSPTGGGTEAFF.

The V and J genes are TRBV5-6 and TRBJ2-7; D remains ambiguous. This CDR3 is 14 amino acids long. Germline V gives CDR1 SGHDT, CDR2 YYEEEE. The V end was cut by 4 bases, the J end by 6 bases, with 17 bases between. The CDR3 spells CASSTLGPASEQYF. The CDR3 nucleotides read TGTGCCAGCAGCACGCTTGGCCCTGCCAGCGAGCAGTACTTC.

V gene TRBV6-1 combines with J gene TRBJ1-6; maybe TRBD1 (6 bases). Looked up from germline, CDR1 is MNHNS and CDR2 is SASEGT. Trimming removed 1 base from V and 6 bases from J, with 13 bases in between. This CDR3 is built from 16 residues. The CDR3 spells CASSEVAGTSNSPLHF. CDR3 sequence (DNA): TGTGCCAGCAGTGAAGTAGCAGGGACATCTAATTCACCCCTCCACTTT.